Shown below are 17 T cell receptor beta chains from a single sample sequenced in a study of CD8 T cells in ankylosing spondylitis. General observations from the study: In ankylosing spondylitis blood, a motif of roughly 8 highly homologous TCR beta variants appeared characteristic.

No antigen is known for these receptors. One entry per CDR3 protein, called by TCRdb with MiXCR from the 5' RACE reads. The sample includes around 540,000 distinct CDR3 sequences, 10% to 15% of them seen just once. Sequencing was carried out using blood, either unsorted or a sorted T cell fraction (not recorded which). These receptors were taken from a male donor with ankylosing spondylitis.

This clonotype was picked up many times. The J gene is TRBJ2-6, the V gene TRBV5-1; D remains ambiguous. CDR3 size: 16 residues. Germline CDR1 and CDR2: SGHRS and YFSETQ. The V gene lost 0 bases and the J gene lost 0 bases, with 7 bases spanning the gap. CDR3 DNA: TGCGCCAGCAGCTTGGCAGGTCCCTCTGGGGCCAACGTCCTGACTTTC. Its translation is CASSLAGPSGANVLTF. Full variable domain (remainder filled in from reference TRBV5-1 and TRBJ2-6): KAGVTQTPRYLIKTRGQQVTLSCSPISGHRSVSWYQQTPGQGLQFLFEYFSETQRNKGNFPGRFSGRQFSNSRSEMNVSTLELGDSALYLCASSLAGPSGANVLTFGAGSRLTVL.

V is TRBV20-1 and J is TRBJ1-4, with D perhaps TRBD1 (6 bases). The germline CDR1 and CDR2 sequences are DFQATT and SNEGSKA (reference sequence). The germline V and J ends were trimmed by 1 base and 5 bases, with 17 bases remaining between them. CDR3 size: 16 residues. The CDR3 DNA is TGCAGTGCTAGAGGTCGCTTGACAGGACTAAATGAAAAACTGTTTTTT. The encoded protein is CSARGRLTGLNEKLFF.

The chain has TRBV24-1 and TRBJ1-2; 7 bases align to TRBD1. CDR1 and CDR2 (germline): KGHDR, SFDVKD. The J segment lost 5 bases and the V segment lost 3 bases, leaving 2 bases of the junction unmatched. The CDR3 sequence is 13 residues long. CDR3 nucleotide sequence: TGTGCCACCAGTGATGACAGGGCTTATGGCTACACCTTC. Translated, it gives CATSDDRAYGYTF.

This clonotype was counted at least ten times. The chain links TRBV6-5 to TRBJ1-4; D gene ambiguous. The germline V gene encodes CDR1 MNHEY and CDR2 SVGAGI. The CDR3 extends over 16 amino acids. With 0 bases removed from V and 8 bases from J, the gap between germline ends came to 16 bases. The CDR3 here is CASSYSRTLDEEKLFF. DNA for the CDR3: TGTGCCAGCAGTTACTCCCGGACGTTAGATGAGGAAAAACTGTTTTTT.

The gene calls are TRBV5-1 and TRBJ2-1; TRBD2 might be the D (5 bases). The CDR3 covers 13 residues. V gave up 4 bases and J gave up 8 bases, with 13 bases separating them. From germline, CDR1 is SGHRS and CDR2 YFSETQ. For the CDR3, the DNA is TGCGCCAGCAGCGCTCGGGGTGGGCATGAGCAGTTCTTC. It encodes CASSARGGHEQFF.

This clonotype has ten or more counts. The chain combines TRBV5-1 with TRBJ1-1; D is ambiguous. Germline lookup yields CDR1 SGHRS and CDR2 YFSETQ. The CDR3 is made up of 15 amino acids. The V and J ends lost 0 bases and 0 bases respectively, with 9 bases between them. CDR3 bases: TGCGCCAGCAGCTTGGAGGGATTCATGAACACTGAAGCTTTCTTT. Encoded protein: CASSLEGFMNTEAFF.

V and J are TRBV20-1 and TRBJ2-1, with D maybe TRBD2 (6 bases). Germline loops: CDR1 DFQATT, CDR2 SNEGSKA (reference sequence). With 5 bases removed from V and 3 bases from J, the gap between germline ends came to 11 bases. This CDR3 has 13 amino acids. In DNA, the CDR3 is TGCAGTGCTTATAGCGGCCTCTACAATGAGCAGTTCTTC. Protein sequence: CSAYSGLYNEQFF.

This clonotype has a handful of counts. This chain connects TRBV4-1 to TRBJ2-1; possibly TRBD2 for D (6 bases). The CDR3 is made up of 18 amino acids. V was trimmed by 2 bases and J by 4 bases, leaving 21 bases between them. Germline V lookup: CDR1 MGHRA, CDR2 YSYEKL. This chain's CDR3 is CASSQPWREWGNYNEQFF. In nucleotides, the CDR3 is TGCGCCAGCAGCCAACCTTGGAGGGAGTGGGGGAATTACAATGAGCAGTTCTTC.

In its sample, this clonotype was seen many times. The chain is built from TRBV5-5 and TRBJ2-5; D not certain. Trimming stripped 4 bases from V and 5 bases from J, with 12 bases between. The CDR3 covers 13 residues. Germline-derived CDR1 and CDR2 are SGHKS and YYEKEE (reference sequence). For the CDR3, the DNA is TGTGCCAGCAGCCCCTCGGTGGGCGAGACCCAGTACTTC. Its protein is CASSPSVGETQYF.

This clonotype turned up a few times. The V gene is TRBV24-1, the J gene TRBJ2-3; the D gene is possibly TRBD1 (6 bases). Trimming removed 7 bases at V and 3 bases at J, with 13 bases between. The CDR3 is 14 amino acids. Germline values: CDR1 KGHDR, CDR2 SFDVKD. The CDR3 loop reads CATSDRIVTDTQYF. DNA of the CDR3: TGTGCCACCAGCGACAGGATAGTAACAGATACGCAGTATTTT.

The CDR3 protein is CASSWEAGIGELFF. The CDR3, as DNA: TGTGCCAGCAGTTGGGAAGCAGGGATTGGGGAGCTGTTTTTT. The gene calls are TRBV6-5 and TRBJ2-2; TRBD1 is a possible D gene (5 bases). V dropped 4 bases and J dropped 8 bases, with 14 bases sitting between them. The CDR3 runs 14 residues. CDR1 is MNHEY and CDR2 is SVGAGI in the germline V gene.

The rearrangement uses TRBV6-5 and TRBJ2-7; D is unclear. CDR3 size: 14 residues. Trimming cost V 4 bases and J 7 bases, with 17 bases left between them. Germline-derived CDR1 and CDR2 are MNHEY and SVGAGI. The CDR3 region is CASSWGTVLLEQYV. CDR3 DNA: TGTGCCAGCAGTTGGGGTACCGTTCTCCTGGAGCAGTACGTC.

This clonotype came up many times. This chain joins TRBV2 and TRBJ1-1; D call uncertain. The CDR3 extends over 11 amino acids. V gave up 6 bases and J gave up 5 bases, with 7 bases separating them. Per the germline V gene, CDR1 is SNHLY and CDR2 is FYNNEI. CDR3 in DNA: TGTGCCAGCAGGTTGGGGACTGAAGCTTTCTTT. Amino acids: CASRLGTEAFF.

This clonotype has a handful of counts. The chain combines TRBV5-6 with TRBJ2-7; 10 nucleotides align to TRBD2. V dropped 0 bases and J dropped 7; count of bases not matched to a gene: 7. Germline CDR1 SGHDT, CDR2 YYEEEE. The CDR3 consists of 15 residues. This chain's CDR3 is CASSLASTTSGEQYF. The CDR3 DNA reads TGTGCCAGCAGCTTGGCCAGTACGACTAGCGGGGAGCAGTACTTC.

This clonotype was recorded at least ten times. The J gene is TRBJ1-4, the V gene TRBV12-3 or TRBV12-4, with D tentatively TRBD1 (5 bases). The ends were cut back, 6 bases at V and 6 bases at J, with 14 bases in the middle. This CDR3 spans 14 amino acids. The CDR3 DNA reads TGTGCCAGCAGGGAAGAGGGGTTGTATGAAAAACTGTTTTTT. Translation gives CASREEGLYEKLFF.

This clonotype was observed a handful of times. The V gene is TRBV5-6, the J gene TRBJ1-6; TRBD1 aligns across 7 bases. Germline CDR1 and CDR2: SGHDT and YYEEEE. The V gene end was trimmed by 4 bases and the J gene end by 7 bases; junction bases not matched to a gene: 5. The CDR3 consists of 14 residues. The CDR3 bases are TGTGCCAGCAGCCGGGGACAGAAAAATTCACCCCTCCACTTT. Translating it yields CASSRGQKNSPLHF.

V usage is TRBV20-1 and J usage is TRBJ2-7; D unresolved. Trimming took 7 bases from V and 3 from J, leaving 19 bases between them. Germline CDR1 DFQATT, CDR2 SNEGSKA (reference sequence). The length of the CDR3 is 14 residues. In DNA form, the CDR3 reads TGCAGTGTCCTCACCCGGGCTAACCTCTACGAGCAGTACTTC. This codes for CSVLTRANLYEQYF.